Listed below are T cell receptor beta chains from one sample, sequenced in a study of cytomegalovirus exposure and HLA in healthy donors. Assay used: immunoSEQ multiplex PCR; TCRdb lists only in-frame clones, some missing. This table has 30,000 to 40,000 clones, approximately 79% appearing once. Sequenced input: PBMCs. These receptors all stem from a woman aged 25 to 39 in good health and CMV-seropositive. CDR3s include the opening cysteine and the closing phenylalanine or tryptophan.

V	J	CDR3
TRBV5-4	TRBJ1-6	CASRSGGGNNSPLHF
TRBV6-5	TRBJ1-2	CASSYSGGQGFSYPF
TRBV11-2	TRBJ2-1	CASSLLGSGAYNEQFF
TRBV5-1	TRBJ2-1	CASSLTSQEQFF
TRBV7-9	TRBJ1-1	CSSSFESNTEAFF
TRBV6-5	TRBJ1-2	CASSMDRGLGYTF
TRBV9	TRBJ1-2	CASSVGGLNYGYTF
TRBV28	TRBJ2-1	CASLAPSPYNEQFF
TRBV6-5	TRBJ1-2	CASSYSGRGNYGYPF
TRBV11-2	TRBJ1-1	CASSLNPGTEEAFF
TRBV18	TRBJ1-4	CASSPGQSNEKLFF
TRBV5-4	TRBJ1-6	CASSRGNSPLHF
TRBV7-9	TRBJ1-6	CASSNRDSINSPLHF
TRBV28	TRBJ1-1	CASSLGRISLKEAFF
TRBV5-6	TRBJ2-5	CASRTSGSDETQYF
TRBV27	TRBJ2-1	CASSAMTGVGKFF
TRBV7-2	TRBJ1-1	CASSLVAGANTEAFF
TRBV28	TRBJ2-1	CASSRPSGVDNEQFF
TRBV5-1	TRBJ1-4	CASSRTGQTTNEKLFF
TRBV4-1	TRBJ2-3	CASSHWTGDTDTQYF
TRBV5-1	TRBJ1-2	CASSLVSGRVNYGYTF
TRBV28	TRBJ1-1	CASSVQGEAFF
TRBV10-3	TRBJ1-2	CAISESGTSNYGYTF
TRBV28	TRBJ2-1	CASSRGQGRNEQFF
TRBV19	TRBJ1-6	CASSAQASSSPLHF
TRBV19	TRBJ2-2	CASSMLFGREVPGELFF
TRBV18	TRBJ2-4	CASSPGGGENIQYF
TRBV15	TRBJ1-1	CATSRDRAKGAEAFF
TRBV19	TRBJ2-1	CASLGTGERNEQFF
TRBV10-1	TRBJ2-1	CASSESAVSWQFF
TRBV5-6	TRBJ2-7	CASRGTENYEQYF
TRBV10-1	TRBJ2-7	CASGLGQGGEQYF
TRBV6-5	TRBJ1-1	CASSFYQQGRDTEAFF
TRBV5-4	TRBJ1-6	CASSFGDRGNSPLHF
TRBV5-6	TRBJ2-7	CASSGGDSRSPYEQYF
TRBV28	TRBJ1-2	CASRATDRGGGGYTF
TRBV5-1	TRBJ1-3	CASSLSAGGNTIYF
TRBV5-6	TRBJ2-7	CASSLAGDEQYF
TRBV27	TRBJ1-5	CASSLYGEEQPQHF
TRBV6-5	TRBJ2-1	CASRRLAGGEQFF
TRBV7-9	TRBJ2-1	CATTTTGTTGGEQFF
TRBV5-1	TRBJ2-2	CASSFGGTNTGELFF
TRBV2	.	CASNTDRSGEQYF
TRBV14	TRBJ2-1	CASSQFASTSNEQFF
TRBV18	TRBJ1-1	CASSPGGLMNTEAFF